These 26 T cell receptor beta chains were sequenced from one sample in a study of immune evolution from preneoplasia to lung adenocarcinoma. Using immunoSEQ multiplex PCR, the repertoire was profiled, and TCRdb retains in-frame clones only, with some absent. The data show some 7,200 clones, around 79% seen once. Sequencing was carried out using FFPE adjacent normal lung tissue. The origin of the receptors is a person aged 70 to 85 with lung adenocarcinoma.

This rearrangement joins TRBV6-1 to TRBJ2-2; D possibly uses TRBD1 or TRBD2 (5 bases each). Germline CDR1 and CDR2: MNHNS and SASEGT. With 3 bases removed from V and 1 base from J, the gap between germline ends came to 9 bases. The CDR3 runs 15 residues. The CDR3 sequence is CASSDRDGNTGELFF. The CDR3 DNA follows: TGTGCCAGCAGTGATCGGGACGGGAACACCGGGGAGCTGTTTTTT.

The chain employs TRBV2 and TRBJ1-2; a possible D gene is TRBD1 (6 bases). Germline CDR1 reads SNHLY; CDR2 reads FYNNEI. The CDR3 sequence is 13 residues long. The V gene lost 6 bases and the J gene lost 8 bases, with 16 bases spanning the gap. The CDR3 region is CASRLNRDNGYTF. CDR3 bases: TGTGCCAGCAGATTGAACCGGGACAACGGCTACACCTTC.

The chain carries TRBV20-1 and TRBJ1-2; TRBD1 might be the D (6 bases). V gave up 5 bases and J gave up 7 bases, with 11 bases separating them. This CDR3 region has 11 residues. Germline V lookup: CDR1 DFQATT, CDR2 SNEGSKA (reference sequence). CDR3 DNA: TGCAGTGCTGCAGGGGACCCTGGCTACACCTTC. Translated: CSAAGDPGYTF.

This sequence joins TRBV7-9 and TRBJ2-3; D is unresolved. In germline, CDR1 is SEHNR, CDR2 FQNEAQ (reference sequence). This CDR3 spans 12 amino acids. V lost 5 bases to trimming and J lost 2 bases, with 5 bases between them. Here the CDR3 reads CASSLSTDTQYF. The CDR3 nucleotides are TGTGCCAGCAGCCTCTCCACAGATACGCAGTATTTT.

The chain links TRBV5-1 to TRBJ2-5, with D possibly being TRBD2 (5 bases). The CDR3 is made up of 13 amino acids. V shed 3 bases and J shed 2 bases, with 8 bases lying between them. The germline V gene encodes CDR1 SGHRS and CDR2 YFSETQ. The CDR3 here is CASSSPGQETQYF. CDR3 coding DNA: TGCGCCAGCAGCTCGCCGGGACAAGAGACCCAGTACTTC.

This clone has only a few counts. The chain couples TRBV6-1 to TRBJ1-6, with D hard to call. The germline V gene has CDR1 MNHNS and CDR2 SASEGT. The CDR3 is 15 amino acids. V was pared by 1 base and J by 7 bases, with 11 bases between. The CDR3 here is CASSEGARRNSPLHF. CDR3 nucleotide sequence: TGTGCCAGCAGTGAAGGGGCCCGGCGGAATTCACCCCTCCACTTT.

The rearrangement joins TRBV30 to TRBJ1-6, with TRBD1 identical over 7 bases. The CDR3 sequence is 14 residues long. Trimming at V came to 3 bases and at J to 8 bases, leaving 7 bases not matched to a gene. The germline V gene encodes CDR1 GTSNPN and CDR2 SVGIG (reference sequence). CDR3 residues: CAWSLGQAHSPLHF. The CDR3 DNA sequence: TGTGCCTGGAGCCTCGGACAGGCCCATTCACCCCTCCACTTT.

This clone was picked up a small number of times. The V and J genes are TRBV12-5 and TRBJ1-2; TRBD1 matches at 7 bases. V shed 0 bases, J shed 4 bases, and the junction held 11 bases outside the gene matches. This CDR3 spans 17 amino acids. Germline CDR1 LGHNT, CDR2 FRNRAP. As DNA, the CDR3 is TGTGCTAGTGGTTTGGTAGCCAGGGGGACCCCATTCTATGGCTACACCTTC. It is translated as CASGLVARGTPFYGYTF.

The chain carries TRBV7-6 and TRBJ2-2; 7 nucleotides agree with TRBD2. The CDR3 covers 16 residues. Germline CDR1 and CDR2: SGHVS and FNYEAQ. The V segment lost 3 bases and the J segment 4 bases; nucleotides outside the gene matches: 8. The CDR3 sequence is CASSFSLAVGTGELFF. CDR3 sequence (DNA): TGTGCCAGCAGCTTCTCCCTAGCGGTGGGCACCGGGGAGCTGTTTTTT.

The genes are TRBV6-6 and TRBJ1-1; D unclear. CDR1 is MNHNY and CDR2 is SVGAGI in the germline V gene (reference sequence). CDR3 length: 15 amino acids. V lost 0 bases to trimming and J lost 1 base, with 9 bases between them. This CDR3 is CASSYSRTQNTEAFF. In nucleotides, the CDR3 is TGTGCCAGCAGTTACTCCAGGACGCAGAACACTGAAGCTTTCTTT.

This clone was detected only a few times. V usage is TRBV11-2 and J usage is TRBJ2-5; D remains ambiguous. Per the germline V gene, CDR1 is SGHAT and CDR2 is FQNNGV. Trimming cost V 2 bases and J 3 bases, with 13 bases left between them. This CDR3 has 15 amino acids. Here the CDR3 reads CASSLLEYSKETQYF. As DNA, the CDR3 is TGTGCCAGCAGCTTATTGGAGTACAGTAAAGAGACCCAGTACTTC.

The V call is TRBV14, the J call TRBJ2-1, with 8 bases identical to TRBD1. Germline values: CDR1 SGHDN, CDR2 FVKESK. CDR3 length: 15 amino acids. V shed 6 bases, J shed 1 base, and the junction held 5 bases outside the gene matches. The CDR3 DNA sequence: TGTGCCAGCAGACCACAGGGGGTTTCCTACAATGAGCAGTTCTTC. Its protein is CASRPQGVSYNEQFF.

J is TRBJ2-7 and V is TRBV27; 7 bases line up with TRBD2. CDR3 length equals 14 residues. Germline CDR1 MNHEY, CDR2 SMNVEV (reference sequence). V shed 6 bases and J 7 bases; nucleotides not matched to a gene: 12. In nucleotides, the CDR3 is TGTGCCAGCAGCCCACTAGCGTCCCCATGGGAGCAGTACTTC. It specifies CASSPLASPWEQYF.

The J gene is TRBJ1-4, the V gene TRBV28, with a possible D match to TRBD1 (6 bases). There are 13 residues in the CDR3. Trimming cost V 6 bases and J 6 bases, with 11 bases left between them. Germline loops: CDR1 MDHEN, CDR2 SYDVKM. The CDR3 is CASRRGQYEKLFF. CDR3 sequence (DNA): TGTGCCAGCAGAAGAGGACAGTATGAAAAACTGTTTTTT.

This chain uses TRBV4-2 with TRBJ1-2; 7 nucleotides match TRBD1. This CDR3 is built from 14 residues. CDR1 LGHNA and CDR2 YNFKEQ come from the germline V gene. The V and J ends lost 0 bases and 8 bases, in that order; junction bases with no gene match: 6. The CDR3 nucleotides read TGTGCCAGCAGCCAAGAGGGCAGGGGGAGAGGCTACACCTTC. Its protein product is CASSQEGRGRGYTF.

As regards this clone: A junction boundary mismatches the germline segment, possibly from a read error. This chain connects TRBV2 to TRBJ1-4, with 7 bases that match TRBD1. CDR3 length equals 13 residues. Germline loops: CDR1 SNHLY, CDR2 FYNNEI. CDR3 in amino acids: CTSSKNDRERLFF. The CDR3 coding sequence is TGTACCAGCAGCAAGAACGACAGGGAGCGACTGTTTTTT.

CDR3 protein: CASSQGQTNTGELFF. CDR3 nucleotide sequence: TGCGCCAGCAGCCAGGGACAGACGAACACCGGGGAGCTGTTTTTT. The gene calls are TRBV5-1 and TRBJ2-2; 7 nucleotides align to TRBD1. The V and J ends lost 4 bases and 0 bases, in that order; junction bases with no gene match: 3. Germline values: CDR1 SGHRS, CDR2 YFSETQ. The CDR3 loop spans 15 amino acids. The variable domain in full, completed from reference TRBV5-1 and TRBJ2-2, reads KAGVTQTPRYLIKTRGQQVTLSCSPISGHRSVSWYQQTPGQGLQFLFEYFSETQRNKGNFPGRFSGRQFSNSRSEMNVSTLELGDSALYLCASSQGQTNTGELFFGEGSRLTVL.

This sequence joins TRBV15 and TRBJ2-2, with D unresolved. V lost 1 base and J lost 5, with 8 bases in between. The germline gives CDR1 LNHNV, CDR2 YYDKDF (reference sequence). CDR3 size: 14 residues. The CDR3 nucleotides are TGTGCCACCAGCAGAGGCCAAGGAACCGGGGAGCTGTTTTTT. As protein: CATSRGQGTGELFF.

The rearrangement joins TRBV28 to TRBJ1-1, with D perhaps matching TRBD1 (6 bases). Germline V gives CDR1 MDHEN, CDR2 SYDVKM. The ends were cut back, 3 bases at V and 10 bases at J, with 12 bases in the middle. CDR3 size: 12 residues. The CDR3 coding sequence is TGTGCCAGCAGTTTGGTACAAGGGGGAGCTTTCTTT. As protein: CASSLVQGGAFF.

This clone was counted a few times. This sequence joins TRBV2 and TRBJ1-1, with D uncertain. The V end was cut by 0 bases, the J end by 2 bases, with 7 bases between. The CDR3 length is 14 residues. Germline assignment: CDR1 SNHLY and CDR2 FYNNEI. The CDR3 loop is CASSEARFNTEAFF. Written as DNA, the CDR3 is TGTGCCAGCAGTGAAGCCAGGTTTAACACTGAAGCTTTCTTT.

This chain connects TRBV6-1 to TRBJ2-4; TRBD2 aligns across 9 bases. V lost 7 bases, J lost 4 bases, and 8 bases stayed unmatched. This CDR3 is built from 15 residues. Germline assignment: CDR1 MNHNS and CDR2 SASEGT. The CDR3 region has the DNA TGTGCCAGCAAGACTAGCGGTAGTGGGAAAAACATTCAGTACTTC. It specifies CASKTSGSGKNIQYF.

The chain combines TRBV4-1 with TRBJ2-7, with 9 positions matching TRBD1. The length of the CDR3 is 14 residues. CDR1 is MGHRA and CDR2 is YSYEKL in the germline V gene. Unmatched junction bases numbered 5, after V lost 1 base and J lost 7 bases. The DNA of the CDR3 is TGCGCCAGCAGCCAAGGGGGACAGGGAGAAGAGCAGTACTTC. Translated: CASSQGGQGEEQYF.

The rearrangement joins TRBV4-1 to TRBJ2-1; 9 bases align to TRBD2. The CDR3 sequence is 12 residues long. The V gene end was trimmed by 5 bases and the J gene end by 15 bases; junction bases not matched to a gene: 8. CDR1 and CDR2 from the germline V gene are MGHRA and YSYEKL. CDR3 in amino acids: CASSAAGGRRFF. The CDR3 nucleotides are TGCGCCAGCAGCGCAGCGGGGGGCCGTAGGTTCTTC.

The genes are TRBV29-1 and TRBJ1-1; 11 bases map to TRBD1. From germline, CDR1 is SQVTM and CDR2 ANQGSEA. This CDR3 spans 13 amino acids. The V segment lost 7 bases and the J segment 3 bases; nucleotides outside the gene matches: 4. The CDR3 DNA sequence: TGCAGCGGCGGACAGGGGGCAGACACTGAAGCTTTCTTT. It translates to CSGGQGADTEAFF.

This clone was detected a few times. The chain uses TRBV7-9 and TRBJ1-2; tentative D call: TRBD1 (6 bases). V was cut by 5 bases and J by 4 bases, with 17 bases left in between. This CDR3 is 15 amino acids long. Per the germline V gene, CDR1 is SEHNR and CDR2 is FQNEAQ (reference sequence). The CDR3 here is CASSPPGQKTYGYTF. The CDR3 nucleotides read TGTGCCAGCAGCCCACCGGGACAAAAGACCTATGGCTACACCTTC. Drawing the rest from reference TRBV7-9 and TRBJ1-2, the complete variable domain is DTGVSQNPRHKITKRGQNVTFRCDPISEHNRLYWYRQTLGQGPEFLTYFQNEAQLEKSRLLSDRFSAERPKGSFSTLEIQRTEQGDSAMYLCASSPPGQKTYGYTFGSGTRLTVV.

This rearrangement joins TRBV7-8 to TRBJ1-2; D may be TRBD1 (6 bases). The CDR3 extends over 17 amino acids. Trimming removed 5 bases from V and 1 base from J, with 20 bases in between. Germline V gene lookup returns CDR1 SGHVS and CDR2 FQNEAQ. This CDR3 is CASSPSGDRRVNYGYTF. The CDR3 region has the DNA TGTGCCAGCAGCCCATCGGGTGACAGGAGGGTTAACTATGGCTACACCTTC.